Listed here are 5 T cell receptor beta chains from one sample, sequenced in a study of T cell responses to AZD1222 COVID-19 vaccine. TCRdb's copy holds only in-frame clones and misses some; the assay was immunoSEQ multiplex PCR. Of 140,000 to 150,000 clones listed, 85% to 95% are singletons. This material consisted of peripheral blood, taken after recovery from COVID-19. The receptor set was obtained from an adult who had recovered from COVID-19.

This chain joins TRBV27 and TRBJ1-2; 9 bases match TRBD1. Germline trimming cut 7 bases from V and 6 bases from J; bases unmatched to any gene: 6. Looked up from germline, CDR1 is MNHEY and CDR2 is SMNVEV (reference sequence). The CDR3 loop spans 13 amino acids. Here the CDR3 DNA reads TGTGCCAGCAAGGACAGGGGAATTGATGGCTACACCTTC. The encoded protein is CASKDRGIDGYTF.

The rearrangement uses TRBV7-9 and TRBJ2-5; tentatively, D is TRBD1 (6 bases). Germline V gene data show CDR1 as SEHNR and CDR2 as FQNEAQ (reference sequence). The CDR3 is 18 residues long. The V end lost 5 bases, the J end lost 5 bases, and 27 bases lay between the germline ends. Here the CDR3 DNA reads TGTGCCAGCAGCCCCCGCTGGTTGGGCAGGGGCATTGTGGAGACCCAGTACTTC. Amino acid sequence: CASSPRWLGRGIVETQYF.

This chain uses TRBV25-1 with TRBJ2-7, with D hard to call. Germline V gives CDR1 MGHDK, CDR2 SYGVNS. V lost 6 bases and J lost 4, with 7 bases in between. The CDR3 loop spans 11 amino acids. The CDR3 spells CASRVLYEQYF. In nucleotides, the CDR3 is TGTGCCAGCAGGGTTTTGTACGAGCAGTACTTC.

The CDR3 protein is CASSPLDRGNQPQHF. CDR3 bases: TGTGCCAGCAGTCCTTTAGACAGGGGCAATCAGCCCCAGCATTTT. V usage is TRBV28 and J usage is TRBJ1-5; 7 bases match TRBD1. V trimming: 5 bases; J trimming: 2 bases; junction bases outside the gene matches: 6. This CDR3 comprises 15 residues. CDR1 is MDHEN and CDR2 is SYDVKM in the germline V gene.

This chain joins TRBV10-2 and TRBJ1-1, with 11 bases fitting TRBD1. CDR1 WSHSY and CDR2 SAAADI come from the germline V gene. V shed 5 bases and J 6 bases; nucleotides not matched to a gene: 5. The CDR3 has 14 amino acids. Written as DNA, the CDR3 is TGCGCCAGCAGTTGGACAGGGGGCGAGGCTGAAGCTTTCTTT. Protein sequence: CASSWTGGEAEAFF.